These 14 T cell receptor beta chains were sequenced from one sample in a study of beta chain features in type 1 diabetes (dated by TCRdb to 2016 to 2019). Receptor libraries were prepared by the immunoSEQ multiplex PCR assay. The High Capacity cDNA Reverse Transcription Kit was used to reverse transcribe all of the isolated RNA, meaning that expressed TCRB transcripts were what got sequenced. The source is immuneACCESS, and TCRdb retained only in-frame sequences with V and J called. Part of the clones is not carried over; for the studies checked, unresolved V genes explain less than half of this, and the remainder is unexplained. The sample table shows approximately 170,000 clones, and over 6% are seen once. The ten largest clones add up to around 0.5% of the sample. Antigens of these TCRs are unknown. What the work shows at the level of the full study, not this receptor alone: In all four CD4+ subsets, TCRB CDR3 length was moderately but significantly shorter in type 1 diabetes patients.

The material sequenced was central memory CD4+ T cells from blood. These receptors originate from a man aged 18 to 29 with type 1 diabetes.

V is TRBV11-2 and J is TRBJ2-3, with D maybe TRBD2 (6 bases). CDR3 length: 13 amino acids. V gave up 1 base and J gave up 11 bases, with 13 bases separating them. CDR1 is SGHAT and CDR2 is FQNNGV in the germline V gene. The CDR3: CASSLGAGPQQYF. CDR3 nucleotide sequence: TGTGCCAGCAGCTTAGGGGCGGGACCTCAGCAGTATTTT.

This clone was seen only a few times. The chain is built from TRBV25-1 and TRBJ2-1, with 9 bases that match TRBD2. The germline V gene has CDR1 MGHDK and CDR2 SYGVNS. CDR3 length: 16 amino acids. V was clipped by 3 bases and J by 8 bases; unmatched bases: 11. The CDR3: CASSDSGGRGPHEQFF. CDR3 DNA sequence: TGTGCCAGCAGTGATTCCGGCGGGAGGGGCCCCCATGAGCAGTTCTTC.

This chain uses TRBV27 with TRBJ2-5; TRBD1 agrees at 7 bases. The V gene's germline CDR1 is MNHEY and CDR2 SMNVEV (reference sequence). This CDR3 region has 14 residues. J was trimmed by 4 bases and V by 3 bases; bases with no gene match: 5. CDR3 nucleotides: TGTGCCAGCAGTTTCCACGGGACAGTAGAGACCCAGTACTTC. Translation gives CASSFHGTVETQYF.

The chain links TRBV18 to TRBJ1-5, with a tentative D call TRBD1 (5 bases). V was pared by 5 bases and J by 3 bases, with 11 bases between. CDR3 length: 14 residues. Germline V gene data show CDR1 as KGHSH and CDR2 as LQKENI. The CDR3 bases are TGTGCCAGCTCAGCGCAGACAGTCAATCAGCCCCAGCATTTT. The encoded protein is CASSAQTVNQPQHF. Filled out from reference TRBV18 and TRBJ1-5, the complete variable domain reads NAGVMQNPRHLVRRRGQEARLRCSPMKGHSHVYWYRQLPEEGLKFMVYLQKENIIDESGMPKERFSAEFPKEGPSILRIQQVVRGDSAAYFCASSAQTVNQPQHFGDGTRLSIL.

The chain uses TRBV18 and TRBJ2-7; TRBD1 is a possible D gene (6 bases). V gave up 5 bases and J gave up 5 bases, with 10 bases separating them. Germline-derived CDR1 and CDR2 are KGHSH and LQKENI. The CDR3 runs to 12 residues. The chain's CDR3 is CASSDNRDEQYF. Written as DNA, the CDR3 is TGTGCCAGCTCAGACAACAGGGACGAGCAGTACTTC.

About this clone: The same CDR3 also results from other DNA sequences found in this sample. This chain connects TRBV4-3 to TRBJ1-3; D call uncertain. This CDR3 spans 14 amino acids. Germline V lookup: CDR1 LGHNA, CDR2 YSLEER. Between the trimmed V and J ends, which lost 1 base and 1 base, there was a span of 5 bases. The CDR3 bases are TGCGCCAGCAGCCAAGGGGCATCTGGAAACACCATATATTTT. Its protein product is CASSQGASGNTIYF.

The rearrangement joins TRBV18 to TRBJ1-2; 8 nucleotides line up with TRBD1. CDR1 KGHSH and CDR2 LQKENI come from the germline V gene. CDR3 size: 16 residues. The J segment lost 2 bases and the V segment lost 3 bases, leaving 8 bases of the junction unmatched. CDR3 coding DNA: TGTGCCAGCTCACCGCAGGGGGCGGCTGGGAACTATGGCTACACCTTC. Amino acids: CASSPQGAAGNYGYTF. The whole variable domain, remainder taken from reference TRBV18 and TRBJ1-2, is NAGVMQNPRHLVRRRGQEARLRCSPMKGHSHVYWYRQLPEEGLKFMVYLQKENIIDESGMPKERFSAEFPKEGPSILRIQQVVRGDSAAYFCASSPQGAAGNYGYTFGSGTRLTVV.

V and J are TRBV28 and TRBJ2-3; D remains ambiguous. V lost 6 bases to trimming and J lost 0 bases, with 10 bases between them. CDR1 is MDHEN, CDR2 SYDVKM, per germline. The CDR3 has 14 residues. CDR3 DNA: TGTGCCAGCAGCTATCCTAAGAGCACAGATACGCAGTATTTT. Its protein is CASSYPKSTDTQYF.

Only a few counts were recorded for this clone. The rearrangement uses TRBV11-1 and TRBJ2-2, with TRBD2 matching 12 bases. This CDR3 is 16 amino acids long. After removal of 5 bases from V and 6 bases from J, the junction contained 7 bases not matched to a gene. Germline assignment: CDR1 SGHAT and CDR2 FQDESV (reference sequence). CDR3 bases: TGTGCCAGCAGCCCCCGACTAGCGGGAGTGGCCGGGGAGCTGTTTTTT. Translation: CASSPRLAGVAGELFF.

In its sample, this clone was seen a few times. The CDR3 DNA is TGTGCCAGCAGCGTTACGGTTAACTATGGCTACACCTTC. This translates into CASSVTVNYGYTF. V gene TRBV11-2 combines with J gene TRBJ1-2; no firm D call. Between the trimmed V and J ends, which lost 5 bases and 1 base, there was a span of 8 bases. The CDR3 contains 13 residues. Germline loops: CDR1 SGHAT, CDR2 FQNNGV.

This clone occurred a few times. The V call is TRBV5-6, the J call TRBJ1-3; D is unclear. This CDR3 is 11 amino acids long. Germline V gene sequence: CDR1 SGHDT, CDR2 YYEEEE. The V and J ends lost 2 bases and 5 bases respectively, with 2 bases between them. The DNA for the CDR3 is TGTGCCAGCAGCTTCAGAAACACCATATATTTT. Residues: CASSFRNTIYF.

This clone was observed at least ten times. The same CDR3 arises from other DNA sequences in this sample as well. The chain has TRBV15 and TRBJ2-1, with TRBD2 as a possible D gene (6 bases). CDR1 and CDR2 (germline): LNHNV, YYDKDF (reference sequence). The CDR3 is made up of 15 amino acids. Trimming took 1 base from V and 0 from J, leaving 7 bases between them. The CDR3 region has the DNA TGTGCCACCAGCAGAGCCGGGAGCTCCTACAATGAGCAGTTCTTC. Translated: CATSRAGSSYNEQFF.

This clone was observed a handful of times. V usage is TRBV9 and J usage is TRBJ2-5, with a tentative D call TRBD2 (5 bases). The V end was cut by 0 bases, the J end by 7 bases, with 13 bases between. The CDR3 is 14 residues long. From germline, CDR1 is SGDLS and CDR2 YYNGEE. The CDR3 sequence is CASSVDPGSGTQYF. CDR3 DNA: TGTGCCAGCAGCGTAGACCCGGGAAGCGGGACCCAGTACTTC.

The chain has TRBV28 and TRBJ2-7; 7 positions match TRBD2. Germline V gives CDR1 MDHEN, CDR2 SYDVKM. CDR3 length: 14 amino acids. The trim removed 10 bases at V and 0 bases at J, leaving 9 bases unmatched. The CDR3 reads CATEQSGGSYEQYF. The CDR3 DNA reads as TGTGCCACCGAGCAGTCGGGGGGCTCCTACGAGCAGTACTTC. Full variable domain (outside the CDR3, taken from reference TRBV28 and TRBJ2-7): DVKVTQSSRYLVKRTGEKVFLECVQDMDHENMFWYRQDPGLGLRLIYFSYDVKMKEKGDIPEGYSVSREKKERFSLILESASTNQTSMYLCATEQSGGSYEQYFGPGTRLTVT.